A selection of T cell receptor beta chains follows, all from one sample in a study of vaccination effects on CD4 cells after COVID-19. The antigens these receptors bind are not known. Assay used: immunoSEQ multiplex PCR; TCRdb lists only in-frame clones, some missing. This sample carries some 28,000 clones, 75% to 85% of them seen once, and the ten largest clones take 30%. The sequenced sample was CD4+ T cells from PBMCs cultured with SARS-CoV-2 spike peptides, obtained before COVID-19 vaccination. The receptors come from a human donor who received a COVID-19 vaccine. CDR3s leave out the opening cysteine and the closing phenylalanine or tryptophan.

>TRBV5-5|TRBJ1-2
ASSPGQGVLGGYT
>TRBV25-1|TRBJ2-5
ASSEFFGGETQY
>TRBV7-8|TRBJ2-3
ASSLATVPNDVHTQY
>TRBV7-3|TRBJ2-7
ASSLSALRGARNEQY
>TRBV5-5|TRBJ1-4
ASSTATNEKLF
>TRBV9|TRBJ2-2
ASSERTGGSGELF
>TRBV6-2/TRBV6-3|TRBJ2-7
ASSPGQGRRQY
>TRBV4-2|TRBJ1-4
ASSQDGTAREKLF
>TRBV29-1|TRBJ2-7
SATTTTYEQY
>TRBV9|TRBJ2-3
ASSVATWTSGSTDTQY
>TRBV30|TRBJ1-5
AWSKKGNQPQH
>TRBV5-1|TRBJ1-4
ASSSGQLNEKLF
>TRBV2|TRBJ1-1
ASSEILGAF
>TRBV3-1/TRBV3-2|TRBJ2-2
ASRPPRAGVQTGELF
>TRBV20-1|TRBJ2-7
SARTSPEQY
>TRBV5-1|TRBJ2-7
ASSRDGFYEQY
>TRBV12-3/TRBV12-4|TRBJ1-4
ASSLGAVEKLF
>TRBV5-6|TRBJ2-1
ASSLDYRTRANEQF
>TRBV7-9|TRBJ1-6
ASSLTGEALH
>TRBV4-2|TRBJ2-3
ASSQGLADTQY
>TRBV9|TRBJ2-3
ASSVVAGTTTDTQY
>TRBV15|TRBJ2-5
ATSRKRTSGRTKETQY
>TRBV25-1|TRBJ2-3
ASSEGQSSTDTQY
>TRBV11-3|TRBJ2-7
ASSLDPDRGNYEQY
>TRBV28|TRBJ2-1
ASRRTGGNEQF
>TRBV28|TRBJ2-2
ASSSNTGELF
>TRBV2|TRBJ2-1
ASRRHSGNEQF
>TRBV7-6|TRBJ2-1
ASSSPLRDRVYEQF
>TRBV5-1|TRBJ1-1
ASSARVMNTEAF
>TRBV6-2/TRBV6-3|TRBJ1-2
ASSLHLNYGYT
>TRBV28|TRBJ1-5
ASSLIFPKRGVNQPQH
>TRBV5-6|TRBJ2-5
ASSLIASGPRTQY
>TRBV6-1|TRBJ1-2
ASSEVRVGGYT
>TRBV4-1|TRBJ1-2
ASSQESTLNYGYT
>TRBV5-1|TRBJ2-2
ASRLWGGNTGELF
>TRBV3-1/TRBV3-2|TRBJ1-6
ASSQDIGNSPLH
>TRBV29-1|TRBJ2-1
SVTDGVYNEQF
>TRBV29-1|TRBJ1-4
SVRPGSNEKLF
>TRBV7-2|TRBJ2-3
ASSYPTSGRPDTQY
>TRBV12-3/TRBV12-4|TRBJ1-4
ASRTGTGEKLF
>TRBV4-3|TRBJ2-2
ASSGDGGHGELF